This T cell receptor beta chain was sequenced during a study of human T cells and chemical hapten exposure. Across the study: All through the roughly 23-week study, the scalp of each patient received diphenylcyclopropenone doses weekly.

TCRdb used MiXCR to reprocess the RACE reads, holding one entry per CDR3 protein. The table shows about 170,000 distinct CDR3 sequences, with 28% occurring only once. V shed 5 bases, J shed 5 bases, and the junction held 8 bases outside the gene matches. This CDR3 spans 15 amino acids. Germline CDR1 and CDR2: MDHEN and SYDVKM. Described time point: patch test 3, about 24 weeks after DPC sensitization. The treatment: therapeutic diphenylcyclopropenone sensitization with weekly scalp DPC. Study-level findings and limits: Counts of expanded TCRs (at PT1) showed a positive correlation with patch test score.

Concerning this clonotype: Its antigen is not identified.

The origin of this receptor is a young woman with alopecia areata. Some clones in this sample may be carry-over from other donors' samples. The source was whole blood, collected in connection with sensitization to the hapten diphenylcyclopropenone (DPC). The chain has TRBV28 and TRBJ2-2, with 7 bases matching TRBD1. CDR3 nucleotide sequence: TGTGCCAGCAGTATCGACAGGGTCGGAACCGGGGAGCTGTTTTTT. It translates to CASSIDRVGTGELFF.